What follows are 29 T cell receptor beta chains derived from one specimen sequenced in a study of T cells in Graves' hyperthyroidism and ophthalmopathy. Using RNA transcripts as the source, TCR beta CDR3 regions were amplified. In the first-round RT-PCR of the TCR CDR3, the HTBI primer set was used. Via MiXCR, TCRdb re-called the multiplex PCR reads, giving one row per CDR3 protein. The sample records a few hundred thousand distinct CDR3 sequences, about 14% being singletons. The sample consisted of blood. These TCRs come from a woman aged 25-40 years with Graves' ophthalmopathy.

Many counts were recorded for this clonotype. The chain links TRBV20-1 to TRBJ1-1; tentative D call: TRBD1 (5 bases). V was shortened by 2 bases and J by 1 base, with 14 bases between the two germline ends. The CDR3 consists of 15 residues. Looked up from germline, CDR1 is DFQATT and CDR2 is SNEGSKA (reference sequence). The CDR3 sequence is CSARSGLGGNTEAFF. CDR3 nucleotide sequence: TGCAGTGCTAGATCGGGGCTGGGGGGGAACACTGAAGCTTTCTTT.

This clonotype was detected many times. The chain couples TRBV28 to TRBJ2-5; D tentatively fits TRBD1 or TRBD2 (6 bases each). CDR3 length: 16 amino acids. Germline CDR1 and CDR2: MDHEN and SYDVKM. V was trimmed by 2 bases and J by 4 bases, leaving 17 bases between them. The CDR3 loop is CASSLMGGQAGETQYF. The CDR3 DNA reads TGTGCCAGCAGTTTAATGGGGGGCCAGGCGGGAGAGACCCAGTACTTC.

This clonotype was picked up many times. The chain combines TRBV18 with TRBJ2-2; D may be TRBD2 (6 bases). V dropped 9 bases and J dropped 5 bases, with 13 bases sitting between them. Germline CDR1 is KGHSH and CDR2 is LQKENI. The CDR3 consists of 13 residues. CDR3 bases: TGTGCCAGTCACACTAGCAGAACCGGGGAGCTGTTTTTT. It codes for CASHTSRTGELFF. The full variable domain, with the rest looked up from reference TRBV18 and TRBJ2-2, is NAGVMQNPRHLVRRRGQEARLRCSPMKGHSHVYWYRQLPEEGLKFMVYLQKENIIDESGMPKERFSAEFPKEGPSILRIQQVVRGDSAAYFCASHTSRTGELFFGEGSRLTVL.

This clonotype was seen repeatedly, ten times or more. This sequence joins TRBV20-1 and TRBJ1-2; 9 nucleotides match TRBD1. Losses at the gene ends were 6 bases for V and 5 bases for J; bases not matched to a gene: 7. Germline V gene sequence: CDR1 DFQATT, CDR2 SNEGSKA (reference sequence). The CDR3 length is 13 residues. CDR3 amino acids: CSAPTGGRYGYTF. For the CDR3, the DNA is TGCAGTGCCCCTACAGGGGGCAGGTATGGCTACACCTTC.

In its sample, this clonotype was seen many times. The rearrangement joins TRBV20-1 to TRBJ2-1; possible D gene TRBD2, 5 bases. With 2 bases removed from V and 6 bases from J, the gap between germline ends came to 11 bases. This CDR3 is built from 13 residues. The germline V gene encodes CDR1 DFQATT and CDR2 SNEGSKA (reference sequence). CDR3 sequence reads: CSARRSGGNEQFF. For the CDR3, the DNA is TGCAGTGCTAGACGATCCGGAGGCAATGAGCAGTTCTTC.

This clonotype was recorded many times. V and J are TRBV7-9 and TRBJ2-3; D may be TRBD1 (5 bases). The CDR3 has 14 residues. The V gene lost 5 bases and the J gene lost 6 bases, with 15 bases spanning the gap. The germline CDR1 and CDR2 sequences are SEHNR and FQNEAQ (reference sequence). CDR3 amino acids: CASSPPQDMDTQYF. CDR3 bases: TGTGCCAGCAGCCCACCCCAGGACATGGATACGCAGTATTTT.

The chain carries TRBV9 and TRBJ1-1; D is ambiguous. The length of the CDR3 is 14 residues. V was cut by 1 base and J by 1 base, with 8 bases left in between. CDR1 and CDR2 from the germline V gene are SGDLS and YYNGEE. CDR3 sequence (DNA): TGTGCCAGCAGCGTATCCGGGAGGAACACTGAAGCTTTCTTT. Protein: CASSVSGRNTEAFF.

There are many counts of this clonotype. V is TRBV7-8 and J is TRBJ2-1; 7 bases are shared with TRBD1. The CDR3 contains 19 residues. The V gene end was trimmed by 0 bases and the J gene end by 1 base; junction bases not matched to a gene: 12. From germline, CDR1 is SGHVS and CDR2 FQNEAQ. CDR3 sequence (DNA): TGTGCCAGCAGCTTAGCGAGTCAGGGTGAGGGGGCTTCCTACAATGAGCAGTTCTTC. Translated, it gives CASSLASQGEGASYNEQFF.

The CDR3 sequence is CASTTGGGFGDTQYF. DNA for the CDR3: TGTGCCAGCACCACCGGTGGAGGGTTTGGGGATACGCAGTATTTT. The chain has TRBV9 and TRBJ2-3; perhaps TRBD2 as D (6 bases). Looked up from germline, CDR1 is SGDLS and CDR2 is YYNGEE. The CDR3 has 15 amino acids. The V and J ends lost 6 bases and 6 bases respectively, with 20 bases between them.

The rearrangement links TRBV24-1 to TRBJ2-4; D ambiguous. Looked up from germline, CDR1 is KGHDR and CDR2 is SFDVKD. V dropped 3 bases and J dropped 2 bases, with 7 bases sitting between them. The CDR3 covers 14 residues. For the CDR3, the DNA is TGTGCCACCAGTGATCTGAAATCCAAAAACATTCAGTACTTC. Translation gives CATSDLKSKNIQYF.

This clonotype was picked up many times. This sequence joins TRBV6-1 and TRBJ2-3; 11 bases are shared with TRBD2. The CDR3 is made up of 16 amino acids. The V and J ends lost 9 bases and 3 bases, in that order; junction bases with no gene match: 11. Germline V CDR1 and CDR2: MNHNS, SASEGT. This CDR3 reads CASKGLAGGPTDTQYF. The CDR3 DNA follows: TGTGCCAGTAAGGGATTAGCGGGGGGGCCAACAGATACGCAGTATTTT.

In this sample, this clonotype turned up a few times. The chain uses TRBV24-1 and TRBJ1-2; TRBD1 is a possible D gene (5 bases). Germline CDR1 KGHDR, CDR2 SFDVKD. Trimming took 4 bases from V and 7 from J, leaving 24 bases between them. The CDR3 loop spans 17 amino acids. Written as DNA, the CDR3 is TGTGCCACCAGTGACTCCGCCGGTTGGGGCGCAGAATCTGGCTACACCTTC. This translates into CATSDSAGWGAESGYTF.

The CDR3 sequence: CSASSWNNEQFF. CDR3 nucleotide sequence: TGCAGTGCTAGTAGTTGGAACAATGAGCAGTTCTTC. The chain recombines TRBV20-1 with TRBJ2-1; no firm D call. With 3 bases removed from V and 5 bases from J, the gap between germline ends came to 8 bases. The length of the CDR3 is 12 residues. CDR1 and CDR2 (germline): DFQATT, SNEGSKA (reference sequence).

This clonotype was seen a handful of times. The rearrangement links TRBV5-1 to TRBJ2-2; no reliable D call. V lost 10 bases to trimming and J lost 2 bases, with 9 bases between them. The CDR3 is 12 residues long. From germline, CDR1 is SGHRS and CDR2 YFSETQ. CDR3 DNA sequence: TGCGCCTGTTGGGGAAACACCGGGGAGCTGTTTTTT. Its protein product is CACWGNTGELFF. Full variable domain (outside the CDR3, taken from reference TRBV5-1 and TRBJ2-2): KAGVTQTPRYLIKTRGQQVTLSCSPISGHRSVSWYQQTPGQGLQFLFEYFSETQRNKGNFPGRFSGRQFSNSRSEMNVSTLELGDSALYLCACWGNTGELFFGEGSRLTVL.

This clonotype was counted ten times or more. V and J are TRBV27 and TRBJ1-6; TRBD1 might be the D (5 bases). The CDR3 runs 13 residues. The germline CDR1 and CDR2 sequences are MNHEY and SMNVEV (reference sequence). Trimming removed 9 bases at V and 7 bases at J, with 13 bases between. As DNA, the CDR3 is TGTGCCAGTCAGGGTTCCCTGAATTCACCCCTCCACTTT. This codes for CASQGSLNSPLHF.

The V gene is TRBV9, the J gene TRBJ2-7; D is uncertain. Germline values: CDR1 SGDLS, CDR2 YYNGEE. V was trimmed by 0 bases and J by 5 bases, leaving 12 bases between them. This CDR3 is 14 amino acids long. CDR3 coding DNA: TGTGCCAGCAGCGTAGGAGACCTCCTTGACGAGCAGTACTTC. Its protein product is CASSVGDLLDEQYF.

With regard to this clonotype: A much larger clone differs by one base, so this may be a read error. The chain uses TRBV27 and TRBJ2-7, with D tentatively TRBD1 or TRBD2 (5 bases each). Germline CDR1 MNHEY, CDR2 SMNVEV (reference sequence). This CDR3 comprises 16 residues. CDR3: CAGSFLGPQSSYEQYF. DNA for the CDR3: TGTGCCGGCAGTTTCCTGGGACCGCAGAGCTCCTACGAGCAGTACTTC.

This clonotype was counted ten times or more. The chain joins TRBV7-3 to TRBJ1-2; D perhaps matches TRBD1 (5 bases). Germline CDR1 is SGHTA and CDR2 is FQGTGA. This CDR3 is built from 14 residues. The V and J ends lost 8 bases and 8 bases respectively, with 21 bases between them. CDR3 DNA: TGTGCCAGCCGACATTCCCGTAGAGGGGAAGGCTACACCTTC. Translating it yields CASRHSRRGEGYTF.

This clonotype was found many times. The chain joins TRBV28 to TRBJ2-7; maybe TRBD2 (5 bases). The CDR3 spans 14 residues. Germline lookup yields CDR1 MDHEN and CDR2 SYDVKM. Trimming took 2 bases from V and 1 from J, leaving 9 bases between them. CDR3 bases: TGTGCCAGCAGTTTAGTGCGGGCTTCCTACGAGCAGTACTTC. Amino acids: CASSLVRASYEQYF.

This clonotype was detected many times. The CDR3 reads CSLEGQGNYGYTF. The CDR3 DNA sequence: TGCAGCTTGGAGGGACAGGGAAACTATGGCTACACCTTC. This sequence joins TRBV20-1 and TRBJ1-2; 9 positions match TRBD1. The CDR3 spans 13 residues. Germline assignment: CDR1 DFQATT and CDR2 SNEGSKA (reference sequence).

This clonotype was recorded at least ten times. The V call is TRBV20-1, the J call TRBJ2-5; TRBD2 matches 11 bases. V lost 6 bases, J lost 2 bases, and 5 bases stayed unmatched. CDR3 length: 14 amino acids. The V gene's germline CDR1 is DFQATT and CDR2 SNEGSKA (reference sequence). Here the CDR3 reads CSASSGGWQETQYF. The CDR3 DNA reads as TGCAGTGCATCTAGCGGGGGGTGGCAAGAGACCCAGTACTTC.

V is TRBV5-1 and J is TRBJ2-1, with 7 bases lining up with TRBD2. There are 14 residues in the CDR3. Germline V gene data show CDR1 as SGHRS and CDR2 as YFSETQ. Losses at the gene ends were 5 bases for V and 8 bases for J; bases not matched to a gene: 10. The DNA of the CDR3 is TGCGCCAGCAGTCGGGGGGAAGTGGATGATGAGCAGTTCTTC. As protein: CASSRGEVDDEQFF.

J is TRBJ1-1 and V is TRBV15; possible D gene TRBD1, 6 bases. The CDR3 runs to 14 residues. Germline assignment: CDR1 LNHNV and CDR2 YYDKDF (reference sequence). The V gene lost 0 bases and the J gene lost 7 bases, with 12 bases spanning the gap. CDR3 in amino acids: CATSRDNGGGEAFF. The CDR3 nucleotides read TGTGCCACCAGCAGAGATAACGGAGGGGGTGAAGCTTTCTTT.

This clonotype was picked up a small number of times. Sequence at one end of the junction differs from germline and may be a read error. This chain uses TRBV6-5 with TRBJ1-2; the match to TRBD1 covers 7 bases. This CDR3 comprises 15 residues. Germline-derived CDR1 and CDR2 are MNHEY and SVGAGI. The CDR3 loop is CARSYSGQLFYGYTF. The CDR3 DNA follows: TGTGCCCGCAGTTACTCGGGACAGCTTTTCTATGGCTACACCTTC.

This clonotype was detected many times. This chain links TRBV28 with TRBJ2-1; D uncertain. There are 12 residues in the CDR3. With 6 bases removed from V and 5 bases from J, the gap between germline ends came to 8 bases. CDR1 is MDHEN and CDR2 is SYDVKM in the germline V gene. CDR3 sequence (DNA): TGTGCCAGCAGCCTATCCCACAATGAGCAGTTCTTC. This codes for CASSLSHNEQFF.

This clonotype was counted a few times. It may be a read error: a sequence one base away is much more abundant. The chain is built from TRBV6-9 and TRBJ2-7; 10 nucleotides align to TRBD1. CDR1 and CDR2 from the germline V gene are MNHGY and SVAAGI. Losses at the gene ends were 0 bases for V and 5 bases for J; bases not matched to a gene: 4. The CDR3 has 15 residues. The CDR3 nucleotides read TGTGCCAGCAGTTATTCTGGGACAGGGGCCCACGAGCAGTACTTC. Its protein product is CASSYSGTGAHEQYF.

This clonotype came up many times. V and J are TRBV11-2 and TRBJ2-7, with 9 bases that match TRBD1. The germline V gene encodes CDR1 SGHAT and CDR2 FQNNGV. This CDR3 comprises 17 residues. With 2 bases clipped from V and 3 bases from J, the junction kept 11 bases outside the gene matches. CDR3: CASSLRPGTGNFYEQYF. CDR3 DNA: TGTGCCAGCAGCTTACGACCCGGGACAGGGAATTTCTACGAGCAGTACTTC.

In its sample, this clonotype was seen a few times. This chain uses TRBV30 with TRBJ1-3; D is unresolved. The CDR3 runs to 15 residues. Per germline, CDR1 GTSNPN and CDR2 SVGIG (reference sequence). Trimming removed 0 bases at V and 0 bases at J, with 9 bases between. Here the CDR3 DNA reads TGTGCCTGGAGTGTACGTGCGAGCTCTGGAAACACCATATATTTT. It yields the protein CAWSVRASSGNTIYF.

The chain links TRBV28 to TRBJ1-4; D possibly corresponds to TRBD1 (5 bases). Trimming removed 6 bases at V and 2 bases at J, with 13 bases between. Germline V lookup: CDR1 MDHEN, CDR2 SYDVKM. The CDR3 runs 15 residues. The CDR3 nucleotides are TGTGCCAGCAGCCAAGGGGCGGAGACTAATGAAAAACTGTTTTTT. Translating gives CASSQGAETNEKLFF.